These 21 T cell receptor beta chains were sequenced from one sample in a study of T cells in Graves' hyperthyroidism and ophthalmopathy. RNA transcripts provided the source from which TCR beta CDR3 regions were amplified. Initially, a first-round RT-PCR of the TCR CDR3 employed the HTBI primer set. TCRdb redid the calling of the multiplex PCR reads with MiXCR, one entry per CDR3 protein. The table shows about 210,000 distinct CDR3 sequences, with about a sixth occurring only once. The material sequenced was blood. The origin of the receptors is a man aged 40-50 years with Graves' hyperthyroidism.

V gene TRBV20-1 combines with J gene TRBJ1-1; 7 bases map to TRBD1. The germline gives CDR1 DFQATT, CDR2 SNEGSKA (reference sequence). This CDR3 has 13 amino acids. J lost 7 bases, V lost 0 bases, and 5 bases had no gene match. In DNA, the CDR3 is TGCAGTGCTAGAGAGGAGACAGGGTTTGAAGCTTTCTTT. This sequence encodes CSAREETGFEAFF.

The chain has TRBV12-3 or TRBV12-4 and TRBJ2-1; 8 nucleotides match TRBD2. The J call may be incorrect, as the DNA end agrees better with TRBJ2-7. The CDR3 consists of 14 residues. The CDR3 reads CASSFSGVYNEQYF. In DNA form, the CDR3 reads TGTGCCAGCAGCTTTAGCGGGGTCTACAATGAGCAGTACTTC.

The rearrangement joins TRBV4-3 to TRBJ2-2; D gene ambiguous. The CDR3 extends over 14 amino acids. Trimming pared 2 bases from V and 3 bases from J, leaving 7 bases between. In germline, CDR1 is LGHNA, CDR2 YSLEER. In DNA, the CDR3 is TGCGCCAGCAGCCAATTCCGGGACACCGGGGAGCTGTTTTTT. Protein: CASSQFRDTGELFF.

This clonotype was counted only a few times. The chain employs TRBV28 and TRBJ2-3, with TRBD2 matching 10 bases. Germline CDR1 is MDHEN and CDR2 is SYDVKM. J gave up 5 bases and V 7 bases, and 6 bases lay outside the gene matches. The CDR3 covers 14 residues. The CDR3 DNA reads as TGTGCCAGCATAAGCGGGGGGGCTGGAGATACGCAGTATTTT. It yields the protein CASISGGAGDTQYF.

This clonotype was counted ten times or more. A read error may produce the germline difference seen at one junction end. The CDR3 reads CAGSMEGLTDTQYF. DNA for the CDR3: TGTGCCGGCAGCATGGAAGGGCTCACAGATACGCAGTATTTT. This rearrangement joins TRBV7-3 to TRBJ2-3; D is unclear. This CDR3 spans 14 amino acids. The germline gives CDR1 SGHTA, CDR2 FQGTGA.

The table lists this clonotype with a count of one. This chain uses TRBV2 with TRBJ2-5; possibly TRBD2 for D (5 bases). CDR3 length: 15 residues. Trimming removed 6 bases from V and 0 bases from J, with 14 bases in between. CDR1 and CDR2 from the germline V gene are SNHLY and FYNNEI. The CDR3 sequence is CASSGYRRNQETQYF. The CDR3 DNA follows: TGTGCCAGCAGCGGTTATCGGAGGAACCAAGAGACCCAGTACTTC.

The chain has TRBV6-2 or TRBV6-3 and TRBJ1-2; D is uncertain. The CDR3 covers 14 residues. CDR1 and CDR2 from the germline V gene are MNHEY and SVGEGT. Trimming shortened V by 6 bases and J by 3 bases, and 14 bases separated the two germline ends. The CDR3 DNA reads as TGTGCCAGCAGGGCGGCGGCGATGGACTATGGCTACACCTTC. Protein sequence: CASRAAAMDYGYTF.

There are many counts of this clonotype. The CDR3: CASSLGVSSGANVLTF. In DNA form, the CDR3 reads TGTGCCAGCAGCTTAGGGGTTAGCTCTGGGGCCAACGTCCTGACTTTC. The chain couples TRBV7-9 to TRBJ2-6; no firm D call. Trimming removed 1 base from V and 0 bases from J, with 7 bases in between. From germline, CDR1 is SEHNR and CDR2 FQNEAQ (reference sequence). There are 16 residues in the CDR3. The full variable domain, in which reference TRBV7-9 and TRBJ2-6 provide the parts outside the CDR3, is DTGVSQNPRHKITKRGQNVTFRCDPISEHNRLYWYRQTLGQGPEFLTYFQNEAQLEKSRLLSDRFSAERPKGSFSTLEIQRTEQGDSAMYLCASSLGVSSGANVLTFGAGSRLTVL.

V is TRBV29-1 and J is TRBJ2-7, with a possible D match to TRBD1 (5 bases). In germline, CDR1 is SQVTM, CDR2 ANQGSEA. V was shortened by 6 bases and J by 4 bases, with 10 bases between the two germline ends. This CDR3 comprises 11 residues. CDR3 residues: CSVEDIYEQYF. The CDR3 nucleotides are TGCAGCGTCGAGGACATTTACGAGCAGTACTTC.

The chain is built from TRBV5-8 and TRBJ1-1; D is ambiguous. V lost 4 bases and J 2 bases, leaving 9 bases between the germline ends. This CDR3 is built from 13 residues. Germline V CDR1 and CDR2: SGHTS, YDEGEE. For the CDR3, the DNA is TGTGCCAGCAGCACACAGCAAAACACTGAAGCTTTCTTT. Residues: CASSTQQNTEAFF.

Worth noting for this clonotype: One base away lies a much larger clone, so this may be a sequencing read error. This is likely a read error, given that the CDR3 carries no conserved phenylalanine or tryptophan at its end. The chain carries TRBV20-1 and TRBJ1-2; D not certain. Trimming shortened V by 0 bases and J by 4 bases, and 12 bases separated the two germline ends. Looked up from germline, CDR1 is DFQATT and CDR2 is SNEGSKA (reference sequence). The CDR3 consists of 14 residues. The CDR3 sequence: CSARDEGLGYGYTS. The CDR3 coding sequence is TGCAGTGCTAGAGACGAGGGCTTGGGCTATGGCTACACCTCC.

This clonotype was observed many times. The chain couples TRBV11-2 to TRBJ2-3; D might be TRBD1 (6 bases). V lost 1 base, J lost 1 base, and 15 bases lay in between. The germline V gene encodes CDR1 SGHAT and CDR2 FQNNGV. The CDR3 covers 17 residues. CDR3 DNA sequence: TGTGCCAGCAGCTTAGTCTTAACAGGGTTTGGCACAGATACGCAGTATTTT. Its translation is CASSLVLTGFGTDTQYF.

This clonotype has at least ten counts. V usage is TRBV5-8 and J usage is TRBJ1-2; D uncertain. V was pared by 5 bases and J by 5 bases, with 10 bases between. The CDR3 covers 12 residues. Germline V lookup: CDR1 SGHTS, CDR2 YDEGEE. This chain's CDR3 is CASRGRPYGYTF. In DNA, the CDR3 is TGTGCCAGCAGAGGCAGGCCTTATGGCTACACCTTC.

This clonotype was seen at least ten times. Here the CDR3 DNA reads TGTGCCAGCAGAGGGACTTTTAACACTGAAGCTTTCTTT. Translated: CASRGTFNTEAFF. The chain is built from TRBV2 and TRBJ1-1, with D possibly matching TRBD1 (5 bases). Germline V gene data show CDR1 as SNHLY and CDR2 as FYNNEI. CDR3 length equals 13 residues. Trimming removed 6 bases at V and 2 bases at J, with 10 bases between.

This clonotype has ten or more counts. The chain joins TRBV30 to TRBJ2-6, with TRBD1 matching over 7 bases. There are 16 residues in the CDR3. The trim removed 4 bases at V and 0 bases at J, leaving 6 bases unmatched. Looked up from germline, CDR1 is GTSNPN and CDR2 is SVGIG (reference sequence). For the CDR3, the DNA is TGTGCCTGGACCCAGGGACAGACCTCTGGGGCCAACGTCCTGACTTTC. It codes for CAWTQGQTSGANVLTF.

The chain uses TRBV20-1 and TRBJ2-2, with 8 bases fitting TRBD2. Trimming cost V 7 bases and J 4 bases; bases outside gene matches: 5. CDR1 and CDR2 from the germline V gene are DFQATT and SNEGSKA (reference sequence). This CDR3 region has 13 residues. CDR3 amino acids: CSVGGAGTGELFF. The DNA of the CDR3 is TGCAGTGTCGGGGGGGCGGGCACCGGGGAGCTGTTTTTT.

This clonotype was seen more than once but under ten times. CDR3 protein: CASSLLDSSIYGYTF. CDR3 DNA sequence: TGCGCCAGCAGCCTCCTGGACAGCAGTATCTATGGCTACACCTTC. The chain joins TRBV5-1 to TRBJ1-2; weak D call: TRBD1 (6 bases). V was clipped by 4 bases and J by 4 bases, with 17 bases between them. CDR3 length: 15 residues. Germline values: CDR1 SGHRS, CDR2 YFSETQ.

This clonotype was detected only a few times. The V call is TRBV18, the J call TRBJ2-7; unclear D gene. The CDR3 has 15 residues. With 5 bases removed from V and 0 bases from J, the gap between germline ends came to 14 bases. CDR1 is KGHSH and CDR2 is LQKENI in the germline V gene. In DNA, the CDR3 is TGTGCCAGCTCATCACGAGGCCTACTCTCCTACGAGCAGTACTTC. This sequence encodes CASSSRGLLSYEQYF.

The table lists this clonotype with many counts. J is TRBJ2-3 and V is TRBV7-2; D may match TRBD1 or TRBD2 (6 bases each). The V gene lost 2 bases and the J gene lost 6 bases, with 15 bases spanning the gap. CDR1 is SGHTA, CDR2 FQGNSA, per germline. The CDR3 spans 15 residues. Here the CDR3 DNA reads TGTGCCAGCAGCTTAATGGGAATGGGGGGCGATACGCAGTATTTT. Protein product: CASSLMGMGGDTQYF.

This clonotype was seen at least ten times. J is TRBJ2-1 and V is TRBV5-6, with TRBD2 matching over 7 bases. The CDR3 consists of 19 residues. The V gene's germline CDR1 is SGHDT and CDR2 YYEEEE. Losses at the gene ends were 4 bases for V and 4 bases for J; bases not matched to a gene: 20. The CDR3 sequence: CASSPTPGRGGAIYNEQFF. The CDR3 region has the DNA TGTGCCAGCAGCCCGACGCCGGGGAGGGGCGGGGCGATTTACAATGAGCAGTTCTTC.

There are many counts of this clonotype. The V and J genes are TRBV11-3 and TRBJ2-7; 8 bases are shared with TRBD1. The CDR3 extends over 13 amino acids. Germline CDR1 is SGHNT and CDR2 is YENEEA. The J segment lost 6 bases and the V segment lost 5 bases, leaving 6 bases of the junction unmatched. The CDR3 here is CASSKDRGSEQYF. CDR3 sequence (DNA): TGTGCCAGCAGCAAAGACAGGGGAAGCGAGCAGTACTTC.